Detailed here is one T cell receptor beta chain. Its antigen is not known. 60 Vbeta and 13 Jbeta primers were used in PCR. Original handling: About 80 million unique TCR beta chains, roughly 11 million of them shared, were counted by a later analysis. The method was immunoSEQ multiplex PCR; TCRdb's version includes in-frame clones alone and lacks a portion of them. V and J calls and clone size are as listed in that table; D and trimming were resolved from the DNA. This table has more than 80,000 clones, 70% to 80% appearing once. The sample belongs to a study of cytomegalovirus exposure and HLA in healthy donors. Overall study findings and caveats: Rare TCR sequences dominated, though some public TCRs recurred in many donors. HLA-A and HLA-B allele assignments for most subjects were reportedly predicted accurately using TCR beta sequences. Later analysis demonstrated an association between a missense DCLRE1C variant and TCR beta V- and J-gene trimming.

V lost 8 bases, J lost 1 base, and 11 bases lay in between. The germline V gene encodes CDR1 ENHRY and CDR2 SYGVKD. The CDR3 length is 13 residues. V usage is TRBV10-3 and J usage is TRBJ1-1; D remains ambiguous. The clonotype was recovered from an older woman in good health and CMV-seropositive. Material for sequencing was PBMCs. The CDR3 is CAIGTQANTEAFF. Here the CDR3 DNA reads TGTGCCATCGGAACTCAGGCGAACACTGAAGCTTTCTTT.